One and the same sample provided the 13 T cell receptor beta chains below, sequenced in a study of cytomegalovirus exposure and HLA in healthy donors. PCR primers comprised 60 Vbeta and 13 Jbeta primers. Method: immunoSEQ multiplex PCR; TCRdb's copy keeps in-frame clones and lacks some. The sample holds 110,000 to 150,000 clones. Sequenced material: PBMCs. Receptor source: a male donor in good health and CMV-seronegative.

The chain links TRBV6-5 to TRBJ1-3; possibly TRBD1 for D (5 bases). Germline CDR1 and CDR2: MNHEY and SVGAGI. The CDR3 extends over 15 amino acids. Deletions cut 4 bases from V and 2 bases from J, with 12 bases between. CDR3 amino acids: CASSLVQGPGNTIYF. The CDR3 nucleotides read TGTGCCAGCAGTTTGGTCCAGGGCCCTGGAAACACCATATATTTT.

V usage is TRBV5-4 and J usage is TRBJ2-3, with 12 bases identical to TRBD1. The CDR3 runs 16 residues. With 0 bases clipped from V and 4 bases from J, the junction kept 3 bases outside the gene matches. Germline-derived CDR1 and CDR2 are SGHNT and YYREEE (reference sequence). The CDR3 spells CASSLGGQGAADTQYF. The CDR3 coding sequence is TGTGCCAGCAGCTTGGGGGGACAGGGGGCCGCAGATACGCAGTATTTT.

The chain has TRBV7-2 and TRBJ2-5, with a possible D match to TRBD2 (5 bases). The CDR3 has 14 amino acids. V was trimmed by 5 bases and J by 2 bases, leaving 12 bases between them. Per the germline V gene, CDR1 is SGHTA and CDR2 is FQGNSA. The CDR3 reads CASSGRRLQETQYF. The CDR3 DNA reads TGTGCCAGCAGCGGGAGAAGGTTACAAGAGACCCAGTACTTC.

The rearrangement joins TRBV10-1 to TRBJ1-3, with 7 positions matching TRBD1. Germline values: CDR1 WNHNN, CDR2 SYGVQD (reference sequence). After removal of 3 bases from V and 2 bases from J, the junction contained 10 bases not matched to a gene. There are 17 residues in the CDR3. The CDR3 sequence is CASSDYRQGTAGNTIYF. Here the CDR3 DNA reads TGCGCCAGCAGTGATTATCGACAGGGTACGGCTGGAAACACCATATATTTT.

This chain connects TRBV27 to TRBJ2-3, with 11 bases identical to TRBD2. This CDR3 spans 18 amino acids. The ends lost 5 bases at V and 2 bases at J; junction bases unmatched: 12. Germline V gene data show CDR1 as MNHEY and CDR2 as SMNVEV (reference sequence). This CDR3 is CASSPPSLLAGDTDTQYF. The CDR3, as DNA: TGTGCCAGCAGTCCCCCTTCCTTACTAGCGGGGGACACAGATACGCAGTATTTT.

The gene calls are TRBV2 and TRBJ1-4, with D perhaps TRBD1 (6 bases). Between the trimmed V and J ends, which lost 8 bases and 6 bases, there was a span of 16 bases. The CDR3 spans 14 residues. Germline CDR1 SNHLY, CDR2 FYNNEI. CDR3 loop: CASSYLWTDEKLFF. The DNA for the CDR3 is TGTGCCAGCTCATATCTTTGGACAGATGAAAAACTGTTTTTT.

The chain recombines TRBV5-1 with TRBJ2-3; 10 nucleotides agree with TRBD2. V trimming: 0 bases; J trimming: 5 bases; junction bases outside the gene matches: 0. The CDR3 covers 14 residues. CDR1 SGHRS and CDR2 YFSETQ come from the germline V gene. Here the CDR3 DNA reads TGCGCCAGCAGCTTGGGACTAGCGGGAGATACGCAGTATTTT. This translates into CASSLGLAGDTQYF. The full variable domain, completed using reference TRBV5-1 and TRBJ2-3, is KAGVTQTPRYLIKTRGQQVTLSCSPISGHRSVSWYQQTPGQGLQFLFEYFSETQRNKGNFPGRFSGRQFSNSRSEMNVSTLELGDSALYLCASSLGLAGDTQYFGPGTRLTVL.

The chain recombines TRBV7-8 with TRBJ1-5; TRBD1 matches 8 bases. Losses at the gene ends were 5 bases for V and 3 bases for J; bases not matched to a gene: 3. Germline-derived CDR1 and CDR2 are SGHVS and FQNEAQ. This CDR3 spans 14 amino acids. In DNA, the CDR3 is TGTGCCAGCAGCCTGGACAGGGTCAATCAGCCCCAGCATTTT. This gives the protein CASSLDRVNQPQHF.

The CDR3 sequence: CASSPSRAVNEQFF. CDR3 DNA sequence: TGTGCCAGCAGCCCCTCGAGGGCAGTTAATGAGCAGTTCTTC. The chain has TRBV7-2 and TRBJ2-1, with D possibly being TRBD2 (5 bases). CDR1 and CDR2 from the germline V gene are SGHTA and FQGNSA. V lost 5 bases, J lost 7 bases, and 15 bases lay in between. This CDR3 region has 14 residues. Using reference TRBV7-2 and TRBJ2-1 for the parts outside the CDR3, the full variable domain is GAGVSQSPSNKVTEKGKDVELRCDPISGHTALYWYRQSLGQGLEFLIYFQGNSAPDKSGLPSDRFSAERTGGSVSTLTIQRTQQEDSAVYLCASSPSRAVNEQFFGPGTRLTVL.

V and J are TRBV30 and TRBJ2-1, with a tentative D call TRBD1 (6 bases). Trimming shortened V by 1 base and J by 7 bases, and 14 bases separated the two germline ends. The CDR3 spans 14 residues. The germline CDR1 and CDR2 sequences are GTSNPN and SVGIG (reference sequence). For the CDR3, the DNA is TGTGCCTGGAGTGCAGGGGCATCGCCGAATGAGCAGTTCTTC. This gives the protein CAWSAGASPNEQFF.

The V and J genes are TRBV6-6 and TRBJ2-3; no clear D gene. Trimming cost V 4 bases and J 0 bases, with 14 bases left between them. The germline CDR1 and CDR2 sequences are MNHNY and SVGAGI (reference sequence). The CDR3 consists of 16 residues. CDR3 residues: CASSLGALVSTDTQYF. CDR3 bases: TGTGCCAGCAGTTTGGGCGCCTTAGTAAGCACAGATACGCAGTATTTT.

CDR3 region: CSVEERVTGNTIYF. In nucleotides, the CDR3 is TGCAGCGTTGAAGAACGGGTAACTGGAAACACCATATATTTT. V and J are TRBV29-1 and TRBJ1-3; D gene uncertain. Germline V CDR1 and CDR2: SQVTM, ANQGSEA. Trimming removed 0 bases at V and 2 bases at J, with 8 bases between. This CDR3 spans 14 amino acids.

CDR3 sequence reads: CASSRPGAGTVNEQFF. The CDR3 coding sequence is TGCGCCAGCAGTCGACCCGGAGCCGGGACAGTCAATGAGCAGTTCTTC. V and J are TRBV23-1 and TRBJ2-1; 7 positions agree with TRBD1. TRBV23-1 is given ORF status, its function remaining uncertain. This CDR3 is built from 16 residues. The junction had 12 bases not matched to a gene; V was cut back by 4 bases and J by 6 bases.